One and the same sample provided the 5 T cell receptor beta chains below, sequenced in a study of cytomegalovirus exposure and HLA in healthy donors (dated by TCRdb to the late 2010s). Library creation used the immunoSEQ multiplex PCR assay. A mixture of 60 forward primers for TCR Vbeta segments and 13 reverse primers for TCR Jbeta segments was used in the multiplex PCR. The clones in this table, taken by TCRdb from immuneACCESS, are in-frame only. Not every clone is retained; where verified, under half of the shortfall comes from an unresolved V gene, and the cause of the rest is unknown. This sample comprises around 91,000 clones, around 78% of them detected only once. The ten largest clones represent 4.6% of the sample. Sample: PBMCs. All receptors come from a woman in her 40s in good health and CMV-seropositive.

The chain has TRBV5-4 and TRBJ2-2; D is possibly TRBD2 (5 bases). Trimming left V 3 bases short and J 5 bases short, with 14 bases between. The CDR3 spans 15 residues. Germline V CDR1 and CDR2: SGHNT, YYREEE (reference sequence). The CDR3 nucleotides are TGTGCCAGCAGCTCGAGGGTGTTCGCGACCGGGGAGCTGTTTTTT. Its translation is CASSSRVFATGELFF.

J is TRBJ2-2 and V is TRBV9; D is perhaps TRBD2 (5 bases). The CDR3 spans 12 residues. Germline values: CDR1 SGDLS, CDR2 YYNGEE. V shed 3 bases and J shed 7 bases, with 7 bases lying between them. Here the CDR3 DNA reads TGTGCCAGCAGCGGGGCGGGCGGGGAGCTGTTTTTT. It yields the protein CASSGAGGELFF.

Only a few counts were recorded for this clone. The rearrangement links TRBV4-3 to TRBJ2-7, with 8 positions matching TRBD2. The CDR3 consists of 15 residues. V dropped 4 bases and J dropped 0; count of bases not matched to a gene: 5. CDR1 is LGHNA, CDR2 YSLEER, per germline. CDR3 sequence: CASSLTSGSSYEQYF. CDR3 in DNA: TGCGCCAGCAGCCTCACTAGCGGCAGCTCCTACGAGCAGTACTTC.

J is TRBJ2-7 and V is TRBV6-6, with D possibly matching TRBD2 (5 bases). From germline, CDR1 is MNHNY and CDR2 SVGAGI (reference sequence). V shed 10 bases and J shed 2 bases, with 18 bases lying between them. The CDR3 spans 14 residues. The DNA of the CDR3 is TGTGCCACCTCACTAGGGTTTCCCACCTACGAGCAGTACTTC. Translation gives CATSLGFPTYEQYF.

J is TRBJ1-2 and V is TRBV5-1, with 7 bases aligning to TRBD1. This CDR3 comprises 15 residues. Looked up from germline, CDR1 is SGHRS and CDR2 is YFSETQ. The V and J ends lost 4 bases and 5 bases, in that order; junction bases with no gene match: 11. The CDR3 loop reads CASSPRQGEVYGYTF. The DNA of the CDR3 is TGCGCCAGCAGCCCCAGACAGGGCGAGGTGTATGGCTACACCTTC.